A single sample gave rise to the 18 T cell receptor beta chains below, sequenced in a study of blood T cell repertoires in COVID-19. TCRdb keeps only in-frame clones here, not all; method: immunoSEQ multiplex PCR. There are 300,000 to 400,000 clones in the sample; approximately 89% occur only once, and around 8% lies in the top ten. Sequencing input: peripheral blood. The receptors originated from a woman aged 45 to 65 who had recovered from COVID-19.

This clone has more than one count but fewer than ten. CDR3 loop: CASSDRGGETQYF. The CDR3 DNA is TGCGCCAGCAGTGACAGGGGTGGAGAGACCCAGTACTTC. The chain uses TRBV4-1 and TRBJ2-5; 8 bases match TRBD1. The junction had 4 bases not matched to a gene; V was cut back by 6 bases and J by 4 bases. From germline, CDR1 is MGHRA and CDR2 YSYEKL. The CDR3 consists of 13 residues.

DNA of the CDR3: TGTGCCAGCAGTTTGGTGGCAACTGAAGCTTTCTTT. It translates to CASSLVATEAFF. This chain joins TRBV28 and TRBJ1-1; D is unclear. CDR1 and CDR2 (germline): MDHEN, SYDVKM. V gave up 3 bases and J gave up 5 bases, with 7 bases separating them. CDR3 length equals 12 residues.

This chain links TRBV3-1 (or the pseudogene TRBV3-2) with TRBJ2-7; TRBD2 aligns across 7 bases. From germline, CDR1 is LGHDT and CDR2 YNNKEL (reference sequence). After removal of 1 base from V and 7 bases from J, the junction contained 1 base not matched to a gene. CDR3 length equals 12 residues. CDR3 in DNA: TGTGCCAGCAGCCAAGTTAGCGGGGAGCAGTACTTC. Protein sequence: CASSQVSGEQYF.

CDR3 DNA: TGTGCCATCAGTGAGTCACTCAGCGGGACCCAAGAGACCCAGTACTTC. As protein: CAISESLSGTQETQYF. This chain links TRBV10-3 with TRBJ2-5; 7 nucleotides match TRBD2. The CDR3 spans 16 residues. Germline CDR1 and CDR2: ENHRY and SYGVKD. The V segment lost 0 bases and the J segment 1 base; nucleotides outside the gene matches: 5.

The rearrangement links TRBV11-2 to TRBJ2-7; TRBD1 aligns across 7 bases. The junction had 10 bases not matched to a gene; V was cut back by 2 bases and J by 9 bases. Germline CDR1 SGHAT, CDR2 FQNNGV. The CDR3 sequence is 14 residues long. The CDR3 DNA is TGTGCCAGCAGCTTAAGGGGGACAGAGCAACGGCAGTACTTC. Translated, it gives CASSLRGTEQRQYF.

V gene TRBV25-1 combines with J gene TRBJ2-3, with D possibly TRBD2 on 6 matching bases. The length of the CDR3 is 13 residues. The germline V gene encodes CDR1 MGHDK and CDR2 SYGVNS. V dropped 4 bases and J dropped 4 bases, with 9 bases sitting between them. The CDR3 DNA is TGTGCCAGCAGTGGCGGGACGGCAGATACGCAGTATTTT. Its translation: CASSGGTADTQYF.

The chain uses TRBV4-1 and TRBJ1-3; D is possibly TRBD1 (5 bases). V gave up 4 bases and J gave up 2 bases, with 15 bases separating them. This CDR3 has 16 residues. CDR1 and CDR2 (germline): MGHRA, YSYEKL. The CDR3 sequence: CASSPGPSTAGNTIYF. As DNA, the CDR3 is TGCGCCAGCAGCCCAGGACCGTCGACAGCTGGAAACACCATATATTTT.

The gene calls are TRBV4-1 and TRBJ1-4; D uncertain. Trimming left V 2 bases short and J 0 bases short, with 7 bases between. CDR1 is MGHRA, CDR2 YSYEKL, per germline. The CDR3 is made up of 15 amino acids. CDR3: CASSQRRATNEKLFF. DNA of the CDR3: TGCGCCAGCAGCCAACGGAGGGCAACTAATGAAAAACTGTTTTTT.

The genes are TRBV29-1 and TRBJ2-7, with D possibly matching TRBD1 (6 bases). The germline gives CDR1 SQVTM, CDR2 ANQGSEA. The CDR3 spans 15 residues. V lost 0 bases and J 4 bases, leaving 16 bases between the germline ends. The CDR3 loop is CSVEDGAGATYEQYF. The CDR3 DNA follows: TGCAGCGTTGAAGATGGGGCAGGGGCTACGTACGAGCAGTACTTC.

This clone has more than one count but fewer than ten. The V gene is TRBV2, the J gene TRBJ1-1, with 11 nucleotides matching TRBD1. Germline V gene lookup returns CDR1 SNHLY and CDR2 FYNNEI. The CDR3 sequence is 17 residues long. Unmatched junction bases numbered 16, after V lost 8 bases and J lost 5 bases. In DNA form, the CDR3 reads TGTGCCAGCTACTCAGTGGACAGGGGGCTACGTCGGACTGAAGCTTTCTTT. This encodes CASYSVDRGLRRTEAFF.

The CDR3 here is CASCFYPARQNQLFF. CDR3 DNA: TGTGCCAGCTGCTTTTACCCAGCCCGACAGAATCAACTGTTTTTT. This chain joins TRBV6-5 and TRBJ1-4; TRBD1 is a possible D gene (5 bases). V lost 8 bases, J lost 12 bases, and 25 bases lay in between. The CDR3 totals 15 residues. Looked up from germline, CDR1 is MNHEY and CDR2 is SVGAGI.

The chain carries TRBV3-1 (or the pseudogene TRBV3-2) and TRBJ2-1; 11 bases line up with TRBD1. Germline V gene data show CDR1 as LGHDT and CDR2 as YNNKEL (reference sequence). The CDR3 is made up of 15 amino acids. Trimming cost V 3 bases and J 15 bases; bases outside gene matches: 13. CDR3 amino acids: CASSHRTGGEGVLFF. In nucleotides, the CDR3 is TGTGCCAGCAGCCACCGGACAGGGGGCGAAGGCGTACTGTTCTTC.

This clone came up once. The J gene is TRBJ2-7, the V gene TRBV5-1, with 10 bases fitting TRBD1. Losses at the gene ends were 0 bases for V and 5 bases for J; bases not matched to a gene: 5. The CDR3 covers 15 residues. The V gene's germline CDR1 is SGHRS and CDR2 YFSETQ. CDR3 bases: TGCGCCAGCAGCTTGGGACAGGGGGCTTGGAACGAGCAGTACTTC. This encodes CASSLGQGAWNEQYF. Filled out from reference TRBV5-1 and TRBJ2-7, the complete variable domain reads KAGVTQTPRYLIKTRGQQVTLSCSPISGHRSVSWYQQTPGQGLQFLFEYFSETQRNKGNFPGRFSGRQFSNSRSEMNVSTLELGDSALYLCASSLGQGAWNEQYFGPGTRLTVT.

The chain employs TRBV19 and TRBJ2-7; 10 bases agree with TRBD1. With V trimmed by 5 bases and J by 6 bases, 4 bases remained unmatched. In germline, CDR1 is LNHDA, CDR2 SQIVND (reference sequence). The CDR3 has 13 amino acids. CDR3 residues: CASSVRTGGEQYF. The CDR3 DNA follows: TGTGCCAGTAGTGTAAGGACAGGGGGCGAGCAGTACTTC.

This rearrangement joins TRBV6-2 or TRBV6-3 to TRBJ1-5, with TRBD1 matching 7 bases. The V segment lost 5 bases and the J segment 1 base; nucleotides outside the gene matches: 11. This CDR3 contains 17 residues. Germline V gene data show CDR1 as MNHEY and CDR2 as SVGEGT. CDR3 residues: CASSTARQGKSNQPQHF. Here the CDR3 DNA reads TGTGCCAGCAGTACCGCTCGACAGGGTAAGAGCAATCAGCCCCAGCATTTT.

V and J are TRBV30 and TRBJ2-3, with D maybe TRBD2 (5 bases). Germline values: CDR1 GTSNPN, CDR2 SVGIG (reference sequence). V shed 1 base and J shed 6 bases, with 14 bases lying between them. The CDR3 is 14 residues long. The CDR3 protein is CAWSADNPGDTQYF. CDR3 nucleotides: TGTGCCTGGAGTGCGGATAACCCGGGGGATACGCAGTATTTT.

The chain has TRBV25-1 and TRBJ2-1; tentatively, D is TRBD2 (6 bases). Germline V gene lookup returns CDR1 MGHDK and CDR2 SYGVNS. Trimming removed 4 bases from V and 9 bases from J, with 16 bases in between. The CDR3 has 14 amino acids. CDR3 amino acids: CASSVGWRGGEQFF. CDR3 bases: TGTGCCAGCAGTGTAGGGTGGCGGGGAGGTGAGCAGTTCTTC.

This chain uses TRBV5-4 with TRBJ2-2; D gene uncertain. Deletions cut 0 bases from V and 6 bases from J, with 6 bases between. Germline CDR1 is SGHNT and CDR2 is YYREEE (reference sequence). This CDR3 is built from 13 residues. DNA for the CDR3: TGTGCCAGCAGCTTGGTCGTCCCCGGGGAGCTGTTTTTT. This gives the protein CASSLVVPGELFF.